The next 25 T cell receptor beta chains were all read from a single sample in a study of graft-versus-host responses after intestinal transplantation. Libraries were prepared by immunoSEQ multiplex PCR; TCRdb keeps only in-frame clonotypes and omits some of them. The sample has 60,000 or so clones, more than 75% seen once; the top ten hold 2.5% to 3%. The material sequenced was PBMCs, taken roughly 120 days after intestinal transplantation. All receptors derive from a human patient who received an intestinal transplant, so some T cells may come from the graft donor.

V gene TRBV6-1 combines with J gene TRBJ2-7; no clear D gene. The V end was cut by 3 bases, the J end by 2 bases, with 11 bases between. Germline V gene data show CDR1 as MNHNS and CDR2 as SASEGT. The CDR3 contains 14 residues. The CDR3 DNA reads as TGTGCCAGCAGTGATTTCCTCCAGCCCTACGAGCAGTACTTC. Its protein is CASSDFLQPYEQYF.

The J gene is TRBJ2-7, the V gene TRBV6-5, with D hard to call. V was clipped by 4 bases and J by 3 bases, with 7 bases between them. This CDR3 has 12 residues. The germline V gene has CDR1 MNHEY and CDR2 SVGAGI. The DNA of the CDR3 is TGTGCCAGCAGTTCCCCACACTACGAGCAGTACTTC. Protein sequence: CASSSPHYEQYF.

The genes are TRBV5-3 and TRBJ1-2; perhaps TRBD1 as D (5 bases). TRBV5-3 is labeled an ORF, and its function is uncertain. The length of the CDR3 is 13 residues. Trimming cost V 4 bases and J 6 bases, with 13 bases left between them. CDR3 coding DNA: TGTGCCAGAAGCCCATGGACACGTGATGGCTACACCTTC. Translation: CARSPWTRDGYTF.

The chain is built from TRBV14 and TRBJ1-6, with no clear D. V was pared by 4 bases and J by 7 bases, with 8 bases between. CDR1 is SGHDN and CDR2 is FVKESK in the germline V gene. The CDR3 is made up of 13 amino acids. Here the CDR3 reads CASSPGNNSPLHF. The CDR3 nucleotides are TGTGCCAGCAGCCCCGGCAACAATTCACCCCTCCACTTT.

This rearrangement joins TRBV7-8 to TRBJ2-7, with D possibly TRBD1 on 5 matching bases. This CDR3 is built from 13 residues. V was pared by 3 bases and J by 3 bases, with 9 bases between. Per the germline V gene, CDR1 is SGHVS and CDR2 is FQNEAQ. In nucleotides, the CDR3 is TGTGCCAGCAGCTTCGGAGACAGCTACGAGCAGTACTTC. This translates into CASSFGDSYEQYF.

The V call is TRBV6-5, the J call TRBJ1-3, with TRBD1 identical over 7 bases. Germline V gives CDR1 MNHEY, CDR2 SVGAGI. Germline trimming cut 5 bases from V and 4 bases from J; bases unmatched to any gene: 8. This CDR3 comprises 15 residues. The CDR3 region is CASSRDRDRGNTIYF. CDR3 DNA: TGTGCCAGCAGTCGAGACAGGGACAGAGGAAACACCATATATTTT.

The chain has TRBV2 and TRBJ1-2, with 8 bases that match TRBD1. The trim removed 6 bases at V and 8 bases at J, leaving 5 bases unmatched. Germline V gene data show CDR1 as SNHLY and CDR2 as FYNNEI. This CDR3 contains 12 residues. CDR3 loop: CASRTGAKGYTF. The CDR3 DNA follows: TGTGCCAGCAGGACAGGGGCAAAAGGCTACACCTTC.

J is TRBJ2-1 and V is TRBV23-1; perhaps TRBD1 as D (6 bases). TRBV23-1 is noted as an ORF with a role that remains uncertain. The CDR3 sequence is 13 residues long. Trimming pared 6 bases from V and 5 bases from J, leaving 11 bases between. CDR3 nucleotides: TGCGCCAGCAGACAGGGTCCCAACAATGAGCAGTTCTTC. Its translation: CASRQGPNNEQFF.

The gene calls are TRBV18 and TRBJ2-3; 10 bases align to TRBD2. Losses at the gene ends were 5 bases for V and 3 bases for J; bases not matched to a gene: 5. Germline V CDR1 and CDR2: KGHSH, LQKENI. The CDR3 is 15 residues long. CDR3 DNA sequence: TGTGCCAGCTCAGCCCTAGCGGGAGAAACAGATACGCAGTATTTT. This gives the protein CASSALAGETDTQYF.

This chain joins TRBV2 and TRBJ2-7, with 11 positions matching TRBD2. Germline V gives CDR1 SNHLY, CDR2 FYNNEI. This CDR3 region has 16 residues. Losses at the gene ends were 2 bases for V and 1 base for J; bases not matched to a gene: 4. The CDR3 DNA reads as TGTGCCAGCAGTGAACTGGGGACTAGCGGTTCCTACGAGCAGTACTTC. This gives the protein CASSELGTSGSYEQYF.

This chain joins TRBV5-4 and TRBJ1-3, with D unresolved. The CDR3 covers 16 residues. V was clipped by 4 bases and J by 0 bases, with 14 bases between them. Germline-derived CDR1 and CDR2 are SGHNT and YYREEE (reference sequence). The CDR3 sequence is CASSPDSARSGNTIYF. CDR3 bases: TGTGCCAGCAGCCCCGATTCAGCCCGCTCTGGAAACACCATATATTTT.

As for this clone: At one end the junction does not follow the germline gene, possibly because of a read error. The gene calls are TRBV28 and TRBJ2-7; TRBD2 agrees at 7 bases. Germline V gene sequence: CDR1 MDHEN, CDR2 SYDVKM. The CDR3 consists of 13 residues. CDR3 coding DNA: TGTGCCAGCAAGGCTAGCGGTAGCCTGATCCAAGGCTTC. It is translated as CASKASGSLIQGF.

The genes are TRBV9 and TRBJ2-7; D gene ambiguous. Trimming shortened V by 0 bases and J by 3 bases, and 10 bases separated the two germline ends. Per the germline V gene, CDR1 is SGDLS and CDR2 is YYNGEE. The CDR3 consists of 14 residues. In DNA, the CDR3 is TGTGCCAGCAGCGTAGGCCGTTCTGGCTACGAGCAGTACTTC. It specifies CASSVGRSGYEQYF. Drawing the rest from reference TRBV9 and TRBJ2-7, the complete variable domain is DSGVTQTPKHLITATGQRVTLRCSPRSGDLSVYWYQQSLDQGLQFLIQYYNGEERAKGNILERFSAQQFPDLHSELNLSSLELGDSALYFCASSVGRSGYEQYFGPGTRLTVT.

The rearrangement uses TRBV28 and TRBJ1-5; D gene ambiguous. V dropped 2 bases and J dropped 13 bases, with 18 bases sitting between them. This CDR3 is built from 14 residues. Germline CDR1 and CDR2: MDHEN and SYDVKM. The CDR3 nucleotides are TGTGCCAGCAGTTTAAACTCCCTGGCCCCGCCACAGCATTTT. This gives the protein CASSLNSLAPPQHF.

This chain connects TRBV27 to TRBJ1-4, with D possibly matching TRBD1 (5 bases). The germline V gene has CDR1 MNHEY and CDR2 SMNVEV (reference sequence). This CDR3 has 14 amino acids. V dropped 5 bases and J dropped 8 bases, with 15 bases sitting between them. The CDR3 bases are TGTGCCAGCAGTGGGGGGAGGGGCTGGGAAAAACTGTTTTTT. It encodes CASSGGRGWEKLFF. The full variable domain, with the rest looked up from reference TRBV27 and TRBJ1-4, is EAQVTQNPRYLITVTGKKLTVTCSQNMNHEYMSWYRQDPGLGLRQIYYSMNVEVTDKGDVPEGYKVSRKEKRNFPLILESPSPNQTSLYFCASSGGRGWEKLFFGSGTQLSVL.

The gene calls are TRBV5-1 and TRBJ1-2; the match to TRBD1 covers 7 bases. CDR1 and CDR2 (germline): SGHRS, YFSETQ. The CDR3 runs 15 residues. V was pared by 0 bases and J by 4 bases, with 6 bases of the junction left unmatched. As DNA, the CDR3 is TGCGCCAGCAGCTTGGCCCAGACAGGGACCTATGGCTACACCTTC. Residues: CASSLAQTGTYGYTF.

The gene calls are TRBV7-6 and TRBJ1-2; D is uncertain. The CDR3 sequence is 13 residues long. Germline CDR1 is SGHVS and CDR2 is FNYEAQ. Trimming left V 0 bases short and J 3 bases short, with 5 bases between. The CDR3 protein is CASSLAEDYGYTF. For the CDR3, the DNA is TGTGCCAGCAGCTTAGCCGAGGACTATGGCTACACCTTC.

This clone was recorded a few times. The chain has TRBV4-2 and TRBJ1-5; no clear D gene. V lost 1 base and J 7 bases, leaving 8 bases between the germline ends. Germline values: CDR1 LGHNA, CDR2 YNFKEQ. The CDR3 contains 13 residues. CDR3 in DNA: TGTGCCAGCAGCCAAGGCAGCCCCCAGCCCCAGCATTTT. Translated: CASSQGSPQPQHF.

The chain uses TRBV5-1 and TRBJ2-3; 11 nucleotides agree with TRBD2. The CDR3 covers 15 residues. The V gene end was trimmed by 3 bases and the J gene end by 0 bases; junction bases not matched to a gene: 0. Germline CDR1 reads SGHRS; CDR2 reads YFSETQ. CDR3 in DNA: TGCGCCAGCAGCTGGACTAGCGGGAGCACAGATACGCAGTATTTT. It translates to CASSWTSGSTDTQYF.

CDR3 sequence (DNA): TGTGCCAGCAGCAGACAGTCTCGAGGCCCAAATTCACCCCTCCACTTT. The encoded protein is CASSRQSRGPNSPLHF. This rearrangement joins TRBV9 to TRBJ1-6; TRBD1 might be the D (5 bases). V was cut by 4 bases and J by 7 bases, with 18 bases left in between. Per the germline V gene, CDR1 is SGDLS and CDR2 is YYNGEE. The CDR3 has 16 amino acids.

This chain uses TRBV7-8 with TRBJ2-7; D assignment may be TRBD1 or TRBD2 (5 bases each). Germline V gene data show CDR1 as SGHVS and CDR2 as FQNEAQ. The CDR3 totals 15 residues. With 4 bases removed from V and 2 bases from J, the gap between germline ends came to 15 bases. Here the CDR3 reads CASSSTSGRPYEQYF. The DNA for the CDR3 is TGTGCCAGCAGCTCTACGTCGGGGCGGCCCTACGAGCAGTACTTC.

This rearrangement joins TRBV5-4 to TRBJ1-1; unclear D gene. Trimming took 0 bases from V and 5 from J, leaving 8 bases between them. The CDR3 has 13 amino acids. CDR1 and CDR2 from the germline V gene are SGHNT and YYREEE (reference sequence). DNA for the CDR3: TGTGCCAGCAGCTTGGGGGGATTGACTGAAGCTTTCTTT. It encodes CASSLGGLTEAFF.

The V call is TRBV5-1, the J call TRBJ2-7, with D perhaps TRBD2 (5 bases). The length of the CDR3 is 15 residues. Trimming took off 1 base at V and 5 bases at J, with 16 bases between the two ends. Germline CDR1 SGHRS, CDR2 YFSETQ. DNA for the CDR3: TGCGCCAGCAGCTTGAGGTCGGGTGGGAGAGACGAGCAGTACTTC. Residues: CASSLRSGGRDEQYF.

The chain is built from TRBV28 and TRBJ2-3; no definite D call. V dropped 3 bases and J dropped 3 bases, with 10 bases sitting between them. The CDR3 contains 14 residues. Germline V gene lookup returns CDR1 MDHEN and CDR2 SYDVKM. The CDR3 region has the DNA TGTGCCAGCAGTTTCGGGCAGCCGACAGATACGCAGTATTTT. Translating gives CASSFGQPTDTQYF. Variable domain in full (rest from reference TRBV28 and TRBJ2-3): DVKVTQSSRYLVKRTGEKVFLECVQDMDHENMFWYRQDPGLGLRLIYFSYDVKMKEKGDIPEGYSVSREKKERFSLILESASTNQTSMYLCASSFGQPTDTQYFGPGTRLTVL.

This sequence joins TRBV5-1 and TRBJ2-5; 8 bases fit TRBD2. Germline-derived CDR1 and CDR2 are SGHRS and YFSETQ. The CDR3 covers 14 residues. The junction had 3 bases not matched to a gene; V was cut back by 2 bases and J by 3 bases. CDR3 DNA: TGCGCCAGCAGCTTACCGGGACTAGAAGAGACCCAGTACTTC. Its protein product is CASSLPGLEETQYF. Filled out from reference TRBV5-1 and TRBJ2-5, the complete variable domain reads KAGVTQTPRYLIKTRGQQVTLSCSPISGHRSVSWYQQTPGQGLQFLFEYFSETQRNKGNFPGRFSGRQFSNSRSEMNVSTLELGDSALYLCASSLPGLEETQYFGPGTRLLVL.